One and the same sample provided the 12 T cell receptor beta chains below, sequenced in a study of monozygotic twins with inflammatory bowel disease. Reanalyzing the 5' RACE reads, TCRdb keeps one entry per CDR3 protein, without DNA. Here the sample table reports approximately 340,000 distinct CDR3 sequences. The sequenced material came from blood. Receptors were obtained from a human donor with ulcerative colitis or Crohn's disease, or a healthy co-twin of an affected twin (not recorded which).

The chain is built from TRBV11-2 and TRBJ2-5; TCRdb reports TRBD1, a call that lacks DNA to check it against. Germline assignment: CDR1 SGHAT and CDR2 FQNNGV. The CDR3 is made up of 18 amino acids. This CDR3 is CASSLESPRTGGEETQYF.

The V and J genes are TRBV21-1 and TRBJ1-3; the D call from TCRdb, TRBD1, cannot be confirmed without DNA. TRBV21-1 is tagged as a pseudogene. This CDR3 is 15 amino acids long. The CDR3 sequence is CALGDRDNSGNTIYF.

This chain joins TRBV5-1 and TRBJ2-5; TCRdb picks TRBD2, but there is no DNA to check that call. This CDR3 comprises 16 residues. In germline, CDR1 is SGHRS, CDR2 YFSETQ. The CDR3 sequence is CASSPGLAGVGETQYF. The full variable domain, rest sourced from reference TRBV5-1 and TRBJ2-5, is KAGVTQTPRYLIKTRGQQVTLSCSPISGHRSVSWYQQTPGQGLQFLFEYFSETQRNKGNFPGRFSGRQFSNSRSEMNVSTLELGDSALYLCASSPGLAGVGETQYFGPGTRLLVL.

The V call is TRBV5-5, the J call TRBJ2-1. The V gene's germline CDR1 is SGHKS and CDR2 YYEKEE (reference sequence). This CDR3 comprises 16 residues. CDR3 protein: CASSFWLSPTYNEQFF.

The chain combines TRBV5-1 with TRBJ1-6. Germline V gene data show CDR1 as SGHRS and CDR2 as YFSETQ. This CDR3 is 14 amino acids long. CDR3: CASSLEAVNSPLHF.

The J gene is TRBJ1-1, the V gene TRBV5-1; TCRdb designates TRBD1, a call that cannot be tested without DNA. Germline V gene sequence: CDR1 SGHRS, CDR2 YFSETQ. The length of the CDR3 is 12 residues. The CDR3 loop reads CASSLDGAEAFF.

The CDR3 sequence: CATSDRGLAASYNEQFF. This chain links TRBV24-1 with TRBJ2-1; TCRdb picks TRBD2, but there is no DNA to check that call. Germline V gene lookup returns CDR1 KGHDR and CDR2 SFDVKD. The CDR3 totals 17 residues.

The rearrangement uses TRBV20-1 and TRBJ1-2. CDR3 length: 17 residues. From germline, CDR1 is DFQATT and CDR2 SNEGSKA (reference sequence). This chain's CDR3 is CSARDFLVAKGYYGYTF.

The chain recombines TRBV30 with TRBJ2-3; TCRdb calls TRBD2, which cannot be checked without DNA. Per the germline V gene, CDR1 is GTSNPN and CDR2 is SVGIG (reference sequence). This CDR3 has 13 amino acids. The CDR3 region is CAWKQGPTDTQYF.

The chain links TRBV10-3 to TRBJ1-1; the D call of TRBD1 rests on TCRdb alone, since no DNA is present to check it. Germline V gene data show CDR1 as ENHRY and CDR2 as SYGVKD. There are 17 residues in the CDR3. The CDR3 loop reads CAISEPMVGGKNTEAFF.

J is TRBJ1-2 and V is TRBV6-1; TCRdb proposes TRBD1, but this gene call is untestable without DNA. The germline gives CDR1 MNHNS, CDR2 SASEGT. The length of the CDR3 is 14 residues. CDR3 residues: CASSEYGTGYGYTF.

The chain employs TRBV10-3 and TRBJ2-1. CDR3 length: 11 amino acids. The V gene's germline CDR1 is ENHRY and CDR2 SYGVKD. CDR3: CAISGRYEQFF.